This T cell receptor (beta chain) comes out of a study of shared clonotypes between healthy human individuals. In regard to this clone: Its target is not known.

Germline assignment: CDR1 MNHNY and CDR2 SVGAGI (reference sequence). The CDR3 has 13 amino acids. Trimming removed 7 bases at V and 5 bases at J, with 14 bases between. Whole-study findings and limits: Incompleteness in sorted-subset sequencing, despite large depth, was shown by rarefaction. Several donors had 5% to 6.5% of their naive CD4 clonotypes in common.

The test was conducted at deep level. TCRdb's table, derived via immunoSEQ multiplex PCR, lists solely in-frame clones and lacks some. Of roughly 2 million clones in the sample, approximately 96% were seen once. The chain has TRBV6-6 and TRBJ1-1; D is unclear. The origin of this receptor is a man aged 18 to 30 in good health. Sequenced: naive CD4+ T cells sorted from blood. Specified subset: CD45RA+ positively selected. The CDR3 is CASIRASGTEAFF. CDR3 sequence (DNA): TGTGCCAGCATTAGGGCCTCCGGTACTGAAGCTTTCTTT.